Listed below are T cell receptor beta chains from one sample, sequenced in a study of T-cell memory formation after mild COVID-19. TCRdb re-called the 5' RACE reads through MiXCR, storing one row per CDR3 protein. Here the sample spans around 200,000 distinct CDR3 sequences, under 12% being singletons. The sequencing sample was made of PBMCs or a T cell subset sorted from them (not recorded which). These receptors were obtained from a man aged 18 to 29 who had mild COVID-19 (a few samples of this study predate the infection). Cell type and time point are not known. The CDR3 runs from the conserved cysteine through the conserved F or W. The order of the fields is V gene, D gene, J gene, clone size, CDR3 DNA, CDR3 protein. The D gene is left open where the match is weak. Clone size is given for some rows only: seen once, a few or many times, or a class if the clone is expanded.

TRBV14	TRBD1	TRBJ2-1	few	TGTGCCAGCAGCTCCACAGGGGATGTCGACCGCAATGAGCAGTTCTTC	CASSSTGDVDRNEQFF
TRBV10-3	-	TRBJ2-1	many	TGTGCCATCAGTGAGATTAGCCGGGGAAGTAATGAGCAGTTCTTC	CAISEISRGSNEQFF
TRBV19	-	TRBJ2-2	few	TGTGCCAGTAATCCAAAACCGAACACCGGGGAGCTGTTTTTT	CASNPKPNTGELFF
TRBV6-2/TRBV6-3	TRBD2	TRBJ2-1	-	TGTGCCAGCAGTCCCCGAGGCGCGGGAGGGATGAATGAGCAGTTCTTC	CASSPRGAGGMNEQFF
TRBV3-1	-	TRBJ1-1	few	TGTGCCAGCAGCCAAGATACGGGATCTGAAGCTTTCTTT	CASSQDTGSEAFF
TRBV28	TRBD1	TRBJ1-5	few	TGTGCCAGCAGGCGACAGGGGGGAAATCGGCCCCAGCATTTT	CASRRQGGNRPQHF
TRBV29-1	TRBD2	TRBJ2-3	few	TGCAGCGTGACTAGCGGTACCCCGGCAGATACGCAGTATTTT	CSVTSGTPADTQYF
TRBV27	TRBD1	TRBJ2-5	-	TGTGCCAGCAGTCTCTACAGGGGCAGAGAGACCCAGTACTTC	CASSLYRGRETQYF
TRBV20-1	-	TRBJ2-5	many	TGCAGTGCTCGGGACTCCTTAACAGAGACCCAGTACTTC	CSARDSLTETQYF
TRBV5-1	TRBD1	TRBJ1-1	-	TGCGCCAGCAGCAATGCAGACAGGGGGCGAACTGAAGCTTTCTTT	CASSNADRGRTEAFF
TRBV29-1	-	TRBJ2-3	-	TGCAGCGTTGAGGGGGTGCGGACCCGGAATACGCAGTATTTT	CSVEGVRTRNTQYF
TRBV10-3	-	TRBJ1-6	few	TGTGCCTCCATTGACTCCTATAATTCACCCCTCCACTTT	CASIDSYNSPLHF
TRBV14	-	TRBJ1-1	-	TGTGCCAGCAGCCAAGATCAGGGCACTGAAGCTTTCTTT	CASSQDQGTEAFF
TRBV3-1	-	TRBJ2-3	-	TGTGCCAGCAGCTCCCACGGGGCAGATACGCAGTATTTT	CASSSHGADTQYF
TRBV2	TRBD1	TRBJ2-2	few	TGTGCCAGCAGTCGACAGGGGGCACGGGAGCTGTTTTTT	CASSRQGARELFF
TRBV6-2/TRBV6-3	TRBD1	TRBJ2-7	few	TGTGCCTTGGGACAGGGCAGCTCCTACGAGCAGTACTTC	CALGQGSSYEQYF
TRBV6-4	-	TRBJ1-1	-	TGTGCCAGCGGCGAAGGTGGTAACACTGAAGCTTTCTTT	CASGEGGNTEAFF
TRBV4-3	TRBD2	TRBJ2-3	many	TGCGCCAGCAGCCAAGGGCTAGCGGTCACAGATACGCAGTATTTT	CASSQGLAVTDTQYF
TRBV27	-	TRBJ2-5	once	TGTGCCAGCGCGGGGATCCAAGAGACCCAGTACTTC	CASAGIQETQYF
TRBV7-9	-	TRBJ2-3	-	TGTGCCAGCAGCCCGTGGGGCTTAACAGATACGCAGTATTTT	CASSPWGLTDTQYF
TRBV14	-	TRBJ2-4	-	TGTGCCAGCAGCCCCACAGGGTCCGTCGGCAAAAACATTCAGTACTTC	CASSPTGSVGKNIQYF
TRBV3-1	TRBD1	TRBJ1-2	few	TGTGCCAGCAGCCAAGCCCGGACAGGGAACTATGGCTACACCTTC	CASSQARTGNYGYTF
TRBV5-1	-	TRBJ1-6	-	TGCGCCAGCAGCTTGAGCAGCTCCTATAATTCACCCCTCCACTTT	CASSLSSSYNSPLHF
TRBV7-9	-	TRBJ2-7	few	TGTGCCAGCAGCTCCGCTCCAGACGGCTACGAGCAGTACTTC	CASSSAPDGYEQYF
TRBV6-5	TRBD1	TRBJ1-3	few	TGTGCCAGCAGTTACTCCGGACAGGCCAACTCTGGAAACACCATATATTTT	CASSYSGQANSGNTIYF
TRBV20-1	TRBD1	TRBJ1-2	few	TGCAGTGCTTCGGGGGGACAGCTTAAACCCTTTCTATTC	CSASGGQLKPFLF
TRBV29-1	TRBD1	TRBJ1-2	-	TGCAGCGTGCTCACGACGACAGGGAGCGGGTATGGCTACACCTTC	CSVLTTTGSGYGYTF
TRBV4-3	TRBD2	TRBJ2-3	-	TGCGCCAGCAGCCAAGGATATGTCGCTAGCGGGGGGGCCCCAGATACGCAGTATTTT	CASSQGYVASGGAPDTQYF
TRBV19	-	TRBJ1-5	few	TGTGCCAGTAGTGCCAGAGGACCGACCAATCAGCCCCAGCATTTT	CASSARGPTNQPQHF
TRBV3-1	-	TRBJ1-6	-	TGTGCCAGCAGCCATGGACCGAGTAATTCACCCCTCCACTTT	CASSHGPSNSPLHF
TRBV10-3	TRBD1	TRBJ1-2	-	TGTGCCGTCCGGGACAGGGGGTTTAACTATGGCTACACCTTC	CAVRDRGFNYGYTF
TRBV29-1	-	TRBJ2-3	-	TGCAGCGTTGGGTGGACTACTAGCACAGATACGCAGTATTTT	CSVGWTTSTDTQYF
TRBV19	-	TRBJ2-2	once	TGTGCCAGTAGAGGAGGAGCGGGTGACACCGGGGAGCTGTTTTTT	CASRGGAGDTGELFF
TRBV6-5	-	TRBJ1-2	-	TGTGCCAGCAGTCCGGACGGTGGCTATGGCTACACCTTC	CASSPDGGYGYTF
TRBV13	-	TRBJ2-3	few	TGTGCCAGCAGGCCCCCGGGGGCCGGCACAGATACGCAGTATTTT	CASRPPGAGTDTQYF
TRBV2	-	TRBJ1-5	few	TGTGCCAGCAGTGCGACCTCGGCTGGAAGTAGTCCCCAGCATTTT	CASSATSAGSSPQHF
TRBV7-3	TRBD2	TRBJ2-3	many	TGTGCCAGCAGGTTTAGCGGGGGGACAGATACGCAGTATTTT	CASRFSGGTDTQYF
TRBV5-6	TRBD1	TRBJ1-2	-	TGTGCCAGCAGCTACGGACAGGGGGCGGGAGGCTACACCTTC	CASSYGQGAGGYTF
TRBV5-1	TRBD2	TRBJ2-5	many	TGCGCCAGCAGCGTGACTAGCGGGGAGACCCAGTACTTC	CASSVTSGETQYF
TRBV20-1	-	TRBJ2-1	-	TGCAGTGCCACTGGCCCGAGCTCCTACAATGAGCAGTTCTTC	CSATGPSSYNEQFF
TRBV6-5	-	TRBJ2-7	-	TGTGCCAGCAGTATCCGTGCGGGGTCCTACGAGCAGTACTTC	CASSIRAGSYEQYF
TRBV14	TRBD2	TRBJ2-1	-	TGTGCCAGCAGCCAAGATCGGACTAGCAACTACAATGAGCAGTTCTTC	CASSQDRTSNYNEQFF
TRBV3-1	-	TRBJ1-5	few	TGTGCCAGCAGCCGAGAGGGGCTCCGGCAGCCCCAGCATTTT	CASSREGLRQPQHF
TRBV24-1	-	TRBJ1-2	few	TGTGCCACCAGTGATCGTAATAACTATGGCTACACCTTC	CATSDRNNYGYTF
TRBV9	TRBD1	TRBJ1-3	-	TGTGCCAGCAGCGCGACCACAGGGGAAGCCGGAAACACCATATATTTT	CASSATTGEAGNTIYF
TRBV7-2	-	TRBJ2-5	few	TGTGCCAGCGGTGGGGGGGGCCCGGTGGAGACCCAGTACTTC	CASGGGGPVETQYF
TRBV6-6	TRBD1	TRBJ1-2	many	TGTGCCAGCAGTTACGGGACAGGGATGGACTACACCTTC	CASSYGTGMDYTF
TRBV3-1	-	TRBJ2-7	few	TGTGCCAGCAGCCAAGGTCGGCGGGCCTACGAGCAGTACTTC	CASSQGRRAYEQYF
TRBV5-1	TRBD1	TRBJ2-2	many	TGCGCCAGCAGCTTCGGGACAGCGAACACCGGGGAGCTGTTTTTT	CASSFGTANTGELFF